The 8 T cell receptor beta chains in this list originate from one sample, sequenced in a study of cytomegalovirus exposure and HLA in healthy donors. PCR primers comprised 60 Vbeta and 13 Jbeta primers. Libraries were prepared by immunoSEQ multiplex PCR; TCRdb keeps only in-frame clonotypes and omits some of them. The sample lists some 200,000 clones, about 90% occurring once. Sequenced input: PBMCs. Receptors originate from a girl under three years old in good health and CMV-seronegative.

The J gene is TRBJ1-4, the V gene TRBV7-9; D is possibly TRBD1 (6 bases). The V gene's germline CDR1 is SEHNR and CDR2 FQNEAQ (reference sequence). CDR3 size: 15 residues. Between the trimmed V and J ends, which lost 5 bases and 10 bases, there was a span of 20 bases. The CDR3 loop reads CASSPQTGMAGKLFF. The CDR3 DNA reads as TGTGCCAGCAGCCCGCAAACAGGGATGGCAGGAAAACTGTTTTTT.

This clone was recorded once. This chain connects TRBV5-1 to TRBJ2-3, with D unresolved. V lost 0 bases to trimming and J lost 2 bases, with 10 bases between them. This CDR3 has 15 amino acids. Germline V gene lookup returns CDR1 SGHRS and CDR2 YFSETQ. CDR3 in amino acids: CASSLDSPDTDTQYF. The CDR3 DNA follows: TGCGCCAGCAGCTTGGATAGCCCAGACACAGATACGCAGTATTTT.

In DNA form, the CDR3 reads TGTGCCAGCAGCGCCCGGACAGGAATAAACACTGAAGCTTTCTTT. Translating gives CASSARTGINTEAFF. The rearrangement joins TRBV9 to TRBJ1-1, with 7 bases lining up with TRBD1. The germline CDR1 and CDR2 sequences are SGDLS and YYNGEE. CDR3 length: 15 residues. V dropped 3 bases and J dropped 2; count of bases not matched to a gene: 7.

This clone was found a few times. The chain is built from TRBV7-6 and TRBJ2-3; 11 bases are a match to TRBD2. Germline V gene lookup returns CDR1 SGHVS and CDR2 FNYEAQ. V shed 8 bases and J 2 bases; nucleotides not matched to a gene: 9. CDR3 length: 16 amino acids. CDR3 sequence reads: CASGTDSGRATDTQYF. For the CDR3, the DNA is TGTGCCAGCGGCACTGATAGCGGGAGGGCCACAGATACGCAGTATTTT.

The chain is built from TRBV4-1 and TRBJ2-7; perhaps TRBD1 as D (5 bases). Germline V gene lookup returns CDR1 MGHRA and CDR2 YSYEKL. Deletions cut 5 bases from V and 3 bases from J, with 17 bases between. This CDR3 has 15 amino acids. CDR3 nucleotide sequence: TGCGCCAGCAGCAACACCGCCGGCAGGGTCTACGAGCAGTACTTC. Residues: CASSNTAGRVYEQYF.

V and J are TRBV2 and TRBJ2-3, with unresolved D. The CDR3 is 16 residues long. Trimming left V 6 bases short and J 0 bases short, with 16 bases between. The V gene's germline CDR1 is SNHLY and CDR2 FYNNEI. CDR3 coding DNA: TGTGCCAGCAGACGACTGGCGACTGGAAGCACAGATACGCAGTATTTT. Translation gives CASRRLATGSTDTQYF. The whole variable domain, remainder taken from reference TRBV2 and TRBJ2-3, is EPEVTQTPSHQVTQMGQEVILRCVPISNHLYFYWYRQILGQKVEFLVSFYNNEISEKSEIFDDQFSVERPDGSNFTLKIRSTKLEDSAMYFCASRRLATGSTDTQYFGPGTRLTVL.

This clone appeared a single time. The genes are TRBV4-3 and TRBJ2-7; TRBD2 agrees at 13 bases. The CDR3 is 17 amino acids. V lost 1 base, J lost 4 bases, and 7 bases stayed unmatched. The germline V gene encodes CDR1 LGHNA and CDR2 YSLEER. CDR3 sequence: CASSQGFGTSGIYEQYF. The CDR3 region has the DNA TGCGCCAGCAGCCAAGGGTTCGGGACTAGCGGGATTTACGAGCAGTACTTC.

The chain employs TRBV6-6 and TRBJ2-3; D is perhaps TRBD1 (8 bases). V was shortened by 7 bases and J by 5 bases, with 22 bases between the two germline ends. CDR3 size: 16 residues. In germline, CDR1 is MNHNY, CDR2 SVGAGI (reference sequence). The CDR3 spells CASTQGAGRGRDTQYF. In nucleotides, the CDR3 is TGTGCCAGCACTCAGGGGGCCGGGCGGGGGAGAGATACGCAGTATTTT.